These T cell receptor beta chains were read from a single sample in a study of cytomegalovirus exposure and HLA in healthy donors. The table came from immunoSEQ multiplex PCR; TCRdb's copy has only in-frame clones and leaves some out. The sample has 150,000 to 200,000 clones; just under 85% are singletons. The specimen sequenced was PBMCs. The receptors derive from a girl aged 10 to 17 in good health and CMV-seropositive. The CDR3 runs from the conserved cysteine through the conserved F or W. D genes are given only for firm matches. Only part of the rows carry a size: once, few, many, or a class if the clone is expanded.

abundance | len | d_gene | j_gene | v_gene | CDR3nt | CDR3aa
NA | 16 | TRBD1 | TRBJ2-7 | TRBV15 | TGTGCCACCAGCAGACAAGAGGGACAGAGCTCCTACGAGCAGTACTTC | CATSRQEGQSSYEQYF
NA | 16 | TRBD1 | TRBJ2-1 | TRBV5-1 | TGCGCCAGCAGCTTGGCCGGGACAGGGGTTATCGATGAGCAGTTCTTC | CASSLAGTGVIDEQFF
NA | 15 | NA | TRBJ2-3 | TRBV9 | TGTGCCAGCAGCCCGGGAGAGTCTAGCACAGATACGCAGTATTTT | CASSPGESSTDTQYF
NA | 15 | NA | TRBJ1-2 | TRBV27 | TGTGCCAGCAGTTTATCGATATCTCAGACTACTGGCTACACCTTC | CASSLSISQTTGYTF
NA | 15 | TRBD1 | TRBJ2-3 | TRBV6-4 | TGTGCCAGCAGTACCGGGACAGGGGGAGCAGATACGCAGTATTTT | CASSTGTGGADTQYF
once | 17 | NA | TRBJ1-1 | TRBV18 | TGTGCCAGCTCACCACCGGGTGCCAGGGGAGGGGACACTGAAGCTTTCTTT | CASSPPGARGGDTEAFF
NA | 15 | NA | TRBJ2-3 | TRBV21-1 | TGTGCCACCCCGGCCGAGCGGGAAGGCACAGATACGCAGTATTTT | CATPAEREGTDTQYF
NA | 15 | NA | TRBJ2-7 | TRBV15 | TGTGCCACCACCCTATCGACAGGTGAAGAGCACGAGCAGTACTTC | CATTLSTGEEHEQYF
NA | 15 | TRBD1 | TRBJ1-2 | TRBV11-2 | TGTGCCAGCAGACGACCGGGACAGAAGGTCTATGGCTACACCTTC | CASRRPGQKVYGYTF
NA | 15 | NA | TRBJ1-1 | TRBV9 | TGTGCCAGCAGTTCCTCGGGGAACATGAACACTGAAGCTTTCTTT | CASSSSGNMNTEAFF
NA | 15 | NA | TRBJ1-2 | TRBV4-1 | TGCGCCAGCAGCGGGAGAGCGGGACGAAACTATGGCTACACCTTC | CASSGRAGRNYGYTF
NA | 14 | NA | TRBJ2-3 | TRBV9 | TGTGCCGGCACCCCAGCCGACTGCACAGATACGCAGTATTTT | CAGTPADCTDTQYF
NA | 12 | NA | TRBJ1-2 | TRBV10-3 | TGTGCCATCAGTGAACCCTCGGGGAACAACACCTTC | CAISEPSGNNTF
NA | 11 | NA | TRBJ1-2 | TRBV2 | TGTGCCAGCAGTCCCGACAGTGGCTACACCTTC | CASSPDSGYTF
NA | 15 | NA | TRBJ2-7 | TRBV30 | TGTGCCTGGAATTCGGGGGTCGGCAGGGCGTCCGAGCAGTACTTC | CAWNSGVGRASEQYF
once | 18 | NA | TRBJ1-2 | TRBV2 | TGTGCCAGCAGTCCGAAGGGCAGGGGAAGGTCAGTCCTCTATGGCTACACCTTC | CASSPKGRGRSVLYGYTF
few | 13 | NA | TRBJ1-1 | TRBV6-5 | TGTGCCAGCAGAGGACAGATGAACACTGAAGCTTTCTTT | CASRGQMNTEAFF
NA | 16 | NA | TRBJ2-7 | TRBV5-1 | TGCGCCAGCAGCTTGGGGGTTCAGGGGGGATCCTACGAGCAGTACTTC | CASSLGVQGGSYEQYF
NA | 14 | NA | TRBJ1-1 | TRBV30 | TGTGCCTGGAGTCGTCAGACGGCGGGCACTGAAGCTTTCTTT | CAWSRQTAGTEAFF
few | 13 | NA | TRBJ1-5 | TRBV27 | TGTGCCAGCAGTTCCTATAGCAATCAGCCCCAGCATTTT | CASSSYSNQPQHF
once | 14 | TRBD1 | TRBJ1-1 | TRBV19 | TGTGCCAGTAACTTGGACAGGGGGGGCACTGAAGCTTTCTTT | CASNLDRGGTEAFF
NA | 17 | NA | TRBJ1-6 | TRBV2 | TGTGCCAGCAGTGAAGCGGGAGGTAGACGCTATAATTCACCCCTCCACTTT | CASSEAGGRRYNSPLHF
NA | 17 | TRBD2 | TRBJ2-1 | TRBV5-1 | TGCGCCAGCAGCTTTCTAGCGGGGGGGCCTTCCTCAGGTGAGCAGTTCTTC | CASSFLAGGPSSGEQFF
NA | 14 | TRBD1 | TRBJ1-5 | TRBV27 | TGTGCCAGCAGTTTGGACAGGGGGCGTCAGCCCCAGCATTTT | CASSLDRGRQPQHF
NA | 14 | NA | TRBJ1-1 | TRBV6-4 | TGTGCCAGCAGTGCCTCTTCTGGACAGACGGAAGCTTTCTTT | CASSASSGQTEAFF
NA | 17 | NA | TRBJ2-2 | TRBV15 | TGTGCCACCAGCGGCCCAACAAGGGGATCTGACACCGGGGAGCTGTTTTTT | CATSGPTRGSDTGELFF
NA | 14 | NA | TRBJ2-1 | TRBV5-6 | TGTGCCAGCAGCAGTTTAGGAGGTTACAATGAGCAGTTCTTC | CASSSLGGYNEQFF
NA | 14 | TRBD1 | TRBJ2-5 | TRBV5-1 | TGCGCCAGCAGCTTGCAGGGGGTCCAAGAGACCCAGTACTTC | CASSLQGVQETQYF